This entry describes one TCR beta chain. The data derive from a study of blood T cell repertoires in COVID-19. The wider study: Samples representing acute and convalescent COVID-19 were sourced from the United States, Italy and Spain. Sample material is recorded as cDNA or gDNA derived from T cells, B-cell-depleted T cells, or PBMCs.

V was clipped by 3 bases and J by 5 bases; unmatched bases: 8. The CDR3 extends over 14 amino acids. The germline CDR1 and CDR2 sequences are DFQATT and SNEGSKA (reference sequence). Per the study methods: Scientists estimated how many nucleated cells there were by amplifying reference gene primers. Profiled with immunoSEQ multiplex PCR; TCRdb holds only in-frame clones, not every one. D and trimming were read from the DNA, whereas the V and J calls and clone size are those reported in that table. The repertoire holds about 98,000 clones, with around nine tenths as singletons. Sequencing was carried out using peripheral blood. The receptor's source is a middle-aged man with active COVID-19. The rearrangement links TRBV20-1 to TRBJ2-7; 9 bases align to TRBD2. CDR3 region: CSASRRGGLDEQYF. As DNA, the CDR3 is TGCAGTGCTAGTCGGCGGGGGGGCCTTGACGAGCAGTACTTC.